Listed below are T cell receptor beta chains from one sample, sequenced in a study of blood T cell repertoires in COVID-19. The repertoire was sequenced with immunoSEQ multiplex PCR; TCRdb's copy has only in-frame clones and lacks some. The sample holds around 100,000 clones, about 90% seen once. What was sequenced was peripheral blood. These receptors were taken from a human donor in a cohort sampled during active COVID-19. Both conserved end residues are part of each CDR3. Clone sizes are given selectively: once, few, many, or a class where the clone is expanded.

clone_size v_call cdr3_aa
. TRBV5-1 CASSLEARAGNTEAFF
. TRBV11-2 CASSLDPGQGANQPQHF
. TRBV6-6 CASSYEGVGTEAFF
. TRBV28 CASTNSGSMDNEQFF
. TRBV2 CASSWGGLGHRGELFF
. TRBV11-2 CASSLRFEAFF
. TRBV27 CATSETETYEQYF
. TRBV7-2 CASSFDAGTNTGELFF
. TRBV11-3 CASSTRVRGTQYF
. TRBV9 CASSVATTTGGTDTQYF
once TRBV7-2 CASSLAGTSGYNEQFF
once TRBV5-4 CASSSRQEWGKLFF
. TRBV7-2 CASSRTGRSNEQFF
. TRBV9 CASSQDSYNSPLHF
. TRBV11-2 CASSLEGLAGDSYNEQFF
. TRBV18 CASSPEGQGSGYTF
. TRBV6-5 CASRQLGGSSYEQYF
. TRBV5-1 CASSPGQAAGGYTF
. TRBV7-9 CASSPSRVYNGELFF
once TRBV7-2 CASSPRPGGETQYF
. TRBV24-1 CATSGEGSYNEQFF
. TRBV5-8 CASSFYGGLSSYNEQFF
. TRBV19 CASSMSSGGGAEQFF
. TRBV5-6 CASSFSLAGAPGQYF
. TRBV19 CASSRGTGAPTYEQYF
. TRBV5-1 CASSIGTAYGYTF
. TRBV21-1 CASSKPRQGHGELFF
once TRBV9 CASSTLASTGELFF
. TRBV7-2 CASSLEQGSYNEQFF
. TRBV11-2 CASSVGTGAYYGYTF
. TRBV25-1 CASSAGLGATDTQYF
. TRBV19 CASSIQVSNQPQHF
. TRBV5-1 CASSLQWGGGNTGELFF
once TRBV6-2/TRBV6-3 CASSYPTGGSDNEQFF
. TRBV11-2 CASSLMAGIAKNIQYF
. TRBV5-6 CASSPDGTAYYGGYTF
. TRBV24-1 CATSVGGGRSDTQYF
. TRBV4-2 CASSQDRGTTEAFF
. TRBV7-9 CASNQYGTRLGTQYF
. TRBV3-1/TRBV3-2 CASSQTDGGYTF
. TRBV4-2 CASSQGPIGAQETQYF
. TRBV3-1/TRBV3-2 CASRQGLNTEAFF
. TRBV5-1 CASSSTTGSRGNEQFF
. TRBV24-1 CATGGRNRYEQYF
. TRBV25-1 CASSSPTGDSYEQYF
. TRBV5-6 CASSWTGVPTYNEQFF
. TRBV6-5 CASSSGQGANEKLFF
. TRBV9 CASSVAGQGAYEQYF
. TRBV2 CASSEAKGQEADTQYF
. TRBV5-1 CASSSASGSNEQFF
. TRBV21-1 CASSKTSEHWGELFF
. TRBV5-1 CASSGGLAAYNEQFF